One T cell receptor beta chain is described in this entry. What it binds is unknown. The data were obtained in a study of T cell responses to AZD1222 COVID-19 vaccine. General study results and limits: Dominant at 160-218 and 743-854, vaccine-associated CD4 TCRs also spanned spike.

The trim removed 1 base at V and 4 bases at J, leaving 3 bases unmatched. Germline CDR1 is SGHNT and CDR2 is YENEEA. CDR3 length: 15 residues. TCRdb's table, derived via immunoSEQ multiplex PCR, lists solely in-frame clones and lacks some. The sample shows about 200,000 clones, roughly nine tenths of them seen only once. The source material was peripheral blood, sampled 28 days after the second AZD1222 dose. This chain joins TRBV11-3 and TRBJ2-5; 10 nucleotides line up with TRBD1. The receptor comes from an adult who received the AZD1222 COVID-19 vaccine. The CDR3 sequence: CASSLGTGGRETQYF. In DNA form, the CDR3 reads TGTGCCAGCAGCTTAGGGACAGGGGGTCGAGAGACCCAGTACTTC.